This entry lists 21 T cell receptor beta chains sequenced from one sample in a study of T cells after yellow fever vaccination (dated by TCRdb to about 2019). What this sample's treatment or condition label stands for: live attenuated yellow fever vaccine strain. Libraries were built with 5' RACE. Instrument on record: Illumina HiSeq 2500. The public reads were reanalyzed by TCRdb: fastp trimming at Q25, MiXCR alignment, in-frame beta chains only. Rows are combined by CDR3 protein, so each entry shows the most common genes and DNA. The sample includes more than 300,000 distinct CDR3 sequences, with roughly 7% observed a single time. The leading ten clones occupy roughly a sixth of the sample. The sample in question was PBMCs, obtained around 45 days after the first yellow fever vaccination. The receptors shown here come from a man younger than 30 who received the YFV17D yellow fever vaccine.

In its sample, this clonotype was seen many times. The V gene is TRBV18, the J gene TRBJ2-3, with TRBD1 identical over 9 bases. There are 17 residues in the CDR3. In germline, CDR1 is KGHSH, CDR2 LQKENI. V was clipped by 0 bases and J by 2 bases; unmatched bases: 6. The DNA of the CDR3 is TGTGCCAGCTCACCACCCGCCGGGACAGGGATCACAGATACGCAGTATTTT. Translation gives CASSPPAGTGITDTQYF.

This clonotype was counted at least ten times. This chain connects TRBV6-5 to TRBJ2-7, with D perhaps given as TRBD1 or TRBD2 (5 bases each). Germline-derived CDR1 and CDR2 are MNHEY and SVGAGI. The CDR3 is made up of 15 amino acids. Trimming stripped 4 bases from V and 2 bases from J, with 15 bases between. CDR3 sequence reads: CASSWTGTLTYEQYF. CDR3 nucleotide sequence: TGTGCCAGCAGTTGGACCGGGACGCTAACCTACGAGCAGTACTTC.

This clonotype was observed at least ten times. The gene calls are TRBV6-5 and TRBJ2-3; possibly TRBD1 or TRBD2 for D (5 bases each). Germline CDR1 and CDR2: MNHEY and SVGAGI. Trimming left V 0 bases short and J 3 bases short, with 7 bases between. The CDR3 contains 14 residues. CDR3 DNA sequence: TGTGCCAGCAGTTACTCGAGGGGAACAGATACGCAGTATTTT. Its protein is CASSYSRGTDTQYF.

The V and J genes are TRBV7-9 and TRBJ2-7; 8 bases are a match to TRBD1. The CDR3 is 17 residues long. Trimming cost V 5 bases and J 4 bases; bases outside gene matches: 16. CDR1 and CDR2 (germline): SEHNR, FQNEAQ (reference sequence). This CDR3 reads CASSRRDRYNGGYEQYF. In nucleotides, the CDR3 is TGTGCCAGCAGCCGCCGGGACAGGTACAACGGGGGTTACGAGCAGTACTTC.

This sequence joins TRBV7-9 and TRBJ2-5, with 7 bases that match TRBD1. V shed 1 base, J shed 3 bases, and the junction held 8 bases outside the gene matches. The CDR3 sequence is 16 residues long. The germline V gene has CDR1 SEHNR and CDR2 FQNEAQ (reference sequence). The CDR3: CASSLVTGTEKETQYF. The CDR3 DNA follows: TGTGCCAGCAGCTTAGTTACGGGGACAGAAAAAGAGACCCAGTACTTC.

V and J are TRBV12-3 or TRBV12-4 and TRBJ1-2; tentative D call: TRBD1 (5 bases). This CDR3 contains 15 residues. V was pared by 0 bases and J by 4 bases, with 12 bases between. This CDR3 reads CASSLAGGRAYGYTF. The CDR3 DNA sequence: TGTGCCAGCAGTTTAGCTGGGGGGAGGGCCTATGGCTACACCTTC.

This clonotype was seen more than once but under ten times. The chain employs TRBV6-5 and TRBJ1-3, with D unresolved. Germline V gives CDR1 MNHEY, CDR2 SVGAGI. This CDR3 is 11 amino acids long. Between the trimmed V and J ends, which lost 7 bases and 4 bases, there was a span of 5 bases. This chain's CDR3 is CASIAGNTIYF. In nucleotides, the CDR3 is TGTGCCAGCATCGCCGGAAACACCATATATTTT.

The sample holds a few counts of this clonotype. This chain links TRBV18 with TRBJ2-7; D might be TRBD1 (7 bases). Germline V gene data show CDR1 as KGHSH and CDR2 as LQKENI. The CDR3 is 15 residues long. V was trimmed by 6 bases and J by 0 bases, leaving 15 bases between them. CDR3 nucleotides: TGTGCCAGCTCCCTTAGGGGGGACAGCTCCTACGAGCAGTACGTC. It is translated as CASSLRGDSSYEQYV.

This clonotype came up a few times. This CDR3 reads CSVGKSRTEAFF. The CDR3 coding sequence is TGCAGCGTTGGGAAGTCAAGGACTGAAGCTTTCTTT. The genes are TRBV29-1 and TRBJ1-1; D gene ambiguous. Trimming stripped 4 bases from V and 5 bases from J, with 11 bases between. Per germline, CDR1 SQVTM and CDR2 ANQGSEA. The CDR3 covers 12 residues.

At least ten counts were recorded for this clonotype. The rearrangement uses TRBV11-2 and TRBJ1-6; TRBD1 agrees at 8 bases. Per the germline V gene, CDR1 is SGHAT and CDR2 is FQNNGV. Trimming at V came to 5 bases and at J to 7 bases, leaving 7 bases not matched to a gene. The CDR3 spans 15 residues. The CDR3 nucleotides read TGTGCCAGCAGCAGACAGGGGCCTACCAATTCACCCCTCCACTTT. It specifies CASSRQGPTNSPLHF.

This clonotype was seen a few times. The CDR3 spells CSVATGYNYGYTF. Written as DNA, the CDR3 is TGCAGCGTTGCGACAGGTTATAACTATGGCTACACCTTC. This chain connects TRBV29-1 to TRBJ1-2; D may be TRBD1 (6 bases). V lost 4 bases and J 1 base, leaving 10 bases between the germline ends. The CDR3 totals 13 residues. Germline assignment: CDR1 SQVTM and CDR2 ANQGSEA.

V gene TRBV6-1 combines with J gene TRBJ2-1; D not resolved. Deletions cut 4 bases from V and 6 bases from J, with 13 bases between. This CDR3 has 14 residues. Germline V gene sequence: CDR1 MNHNS, CDR2 SASEGT. CDR3 DNA: TGTGCCAGCAGTGTACCTGGCTCTGCCAATGAGCAGTTCTTC. Translating gives CASSVPGSANEQFF.

In this sample, this clonotype turned up many times. The chain recombines TRBV7-9 with TRBJ2-1; D might be TRBD1 (5 bases). V lost 9 bases and J lost 9, with 12 bases in between. The CDR3 covers 11 residues. CDR1 is SEHNR, CDR2 FQNEAQ, per germline (reference sequence). CDR3 in DNA: TGTGCCAGTACTCAGGGCGGTGAGCAGTTCTTC. Translation gives CASTQGGEQFF.

This clonotype turned up a few times. The rearrangement uses TRBV7-9 and TRBJ2-1; 9 bases fit TRBD1. The CDR3 length is 17 residues. The ends lost 2 bases at V and 9 bases at J; junction bases unmatched: 14. Looked up from germline, CDR1 is SEHNR and CDR2 is FQNEAQ (reference sequence). The CDR3 loop is CASSLTLGTGSGGEQFF. The CDR3, as DNA: TGTGCCAGCAGCTTAACCCTCGGGACAGGGAGTGGGGGTGAGCAGTTCTTC.

This chain connects TRBV3-1 to TRBJ1-5, with a possible D match to TRBD1 (5 bases). This CDR3 is 23 amino acids long. V gave up 5 bases and J gave up 0 bases, with 35 bases separating them. CDR1 LGHDT and CDR2 YNNKEL come from the germline V gene (reference sequence). CDR3 DNA sequence: TGTGCCAGCAGCGACAGACGAATATTACGACCGACCAGAGTGCCCTATAGCAATCAGCCCCAGCATTTT. It is translated as CASSDRRILRPTRVPYSNQPQHF.

Many counts were recorded for this clonotype. The CDR3 nucleotides are TGTGCCAGCAGCTTACAGGGGGCAGGGGAATGGAACACTGAAGCTTTCTTT. Translation gives CASSLQGAGEWNTEAFF. This chain uses TRBV7-2 with TRBJ1-1; the match to TRBD1 covers 8 bases. V lost 2 bases, J lost 1 base, and 9 bases stayed unmatched. Germline-derived CDR1 and CDR2 are SGHTA and FQGNSA. This CDR3 spans 17 amino acids.

This clonotype was seen a handful of times. The chain recombines TRBV6-5 with TRBJ1-1; TRBD1 agrees at 8 bases. The germline V gene has CDR1 MNHEY and CDR2 SVGAGI. This CDR3 is 14 amino acids long. J lost 3 bases, V lost 6 bases, and 6 bases had no gene match. This CDR3 reads CASSQSTGDTEAFF. CDR3 nucleotides: TGTGCCAGCAGCCAATCGACAGGGGACACTGAAGCTTTCTTT.

The J gene is TRBJ1-6, the V gene TRBV4-3; maybe TRBD1 (6 bases). CDR1 and CDR2 (germline): LGHNA, YSLEER. This CDR3 contains 15 residues. Trimming took off 5 bases at V and 9 bases at J, with 17 bases between the two ends. This CDR3 is CASSLMTGLGSPLHF. The CDR3, as DNA: TGCGCCAGCAGCTTAATGACAGGTTTGGGTTCACCCCTCCACTTT.

The sample holds a few counts of this clonotype. V and J are TRBV18 and TRBJ2-1; tentatively, D is TRBD2 (6 bases). The CDR3 has 13 residues. Per germline, CDR1 KGHSH and CDR2 LQKENI. Deletions cut 6 bases from V and 8 bases from J, with 14 bases between. CDR3 region: CASSPIPGDEQFF. The DNA of the CDR3 is TGTGCCAGCTCCCCAATCCCGGGGGATGAGCAGTTCTTC.

The V and J genes are TRBV12-3 or TRBV12-4 and TRBJ1-6; the D gene is possibly TRBD1 (5 bases). This CDR3 has 16 residues. Trimming stripped 0 bases from V and 8 bases from J, with 14 bases between. The CDR3 DNA sequence: TGTGCCAGCAGTTTAGCGGGGGGTATGGTTGATTCACCCCTCCACTTT. It translates to CASSLAGGMVDSPLHF.

There are a few counts of this clonotype. The gene calls are TRBV12-3 or TRBV12-4 and TRBJ2-5, with D perhaps TRBD1 or TRBD2 (6 bases each). The CDR3 has 15 amino acids. V was shortened by 5 bases and J by 5 bases, with 18 bases between the two germline ends. The CDR3 spells CASSDLGGPRETQYF. As DNA, the CDR3 is TGTGCCAGCAGTGACCTAGGGGGGCCACGGGAGACCCAGTACTTC.